This is a list of T cell receptor beta chains from one sample in a study of post-analysis software for immune sequencing data. From the PCR reads, TCRdb called clonotypes with MiXCR, one entry per CDR3 protein. This sample yields about 800,000 distinct CDR3 sequences, of which 30% are seen a single time; 0.5% to 0.6% belongs to the top ten. The sequenced sample was blood. Every receptor here comes from a girl between 5 and 17 years old with multiple sclerosis. The CDR3 runs from the conserved cysteine through the conserved F or W. The D gene is left open where the match is weak. The listing skips clone size in some rows; elsewhere it reads once, few, many or a size class.

D gene,J gene,V gene,clone size,CDR3 protein,CDR3 DNA
TRBD2,TRBJ2-7,TRBV12-3/TRBV12-4,-,CASSFSPGGSYEQYF,TGTGCCAGCAGTTTCTCTCCGGGGGGGTCCTACGAGCAGTACTTC
TRBD2,TRBJ2-2,TRBV5-1,-,CASGVAGNPGELFF,TGCGCCAGCGGGGTAGCGGGGAATCCGGGGGAGCTGTTTTTT
TRBD2,TRBJ2-3,TRBV25-1,-,CASSEYERGAADTQYF,TGTGCCAGCAGTGAATACGAGCGGGGGGCCGCAGATACGCAGTATTTT
-,TRBJ2-1,TRBV7-9,few,CASSSEGLFNEQFF,TGTGCCAGCAGCTCAGAAGGGCTTTTCAATGAGCAGTTCTTC
-,TRBJ1-2,TRBV7-2,few,CASSYISRDGYTF,TGTGCCAGCAGCTATATAAGCAGAGACGGCTACACCTTC
TRBD2,TRBJ2-5,TRBV25-1,few,CASSGASGDTGETQYF,TGTGCCAGCAGTGGGGCTAGCGGGGATACTGGGGAGACCCAGTACTTC
TRBD1,TRBJ2-4,TRBV2,-,CASSERKGQGFTKNIQYF,TGTGCCAGCAGTGAACGAAAGGGACAGGGGTTCACCAAAAACATTCAGTACTTC
-,TRBJ2-3,TRBV5-1,-,CASSLAGTSHTDTQYF,TGCGCCAGCAGCTTGGCCGGGACTTCCCACACAGATACGCAGTATTTT
-,TRBJ2-1,TRBV29-1,-,CSVDASSVGPKRSKYNEQFF,TGCAGCGTTGACGCCTCGTCGGTTGGCCCTAAGCGCTCAAAATACAATGAGCAGTTCTTC
-,TRBJ2-3,TRBV9,-,CASSVWGSGDTQYF,TGTGCCAGCAGCGTCTGGGGGTCGGGGGATACGCAGTATTTT
TRBD2,TRBJ2-1,TRBV9,-,CASSVGFTGGYNEQFF,TGTGCCAGCAGCGTAGGGTTCACGGGAGGGTACAATGAGCAGTTCTTC
-,TRBJ2-5,TRBV9,many,CASSVGISQETQYF,TGTGCCAGCAGCGTAGGGATCTCTCAAGAGACCCAGTACTTC